The 21 T cell receptor beta chains below all came from one sample that was sequenced in a study of blood T cell repertoires in COVID-19. The repertoire was sequenced with immunoSEQ multiplex PCR; TCRdb's copy has only in-frame clones and lacks some. The sample includes under 55,000 clones, 84% seen only once; the top ten take 2.6%. The specimen sequenced was peripheral blood. The receptor set was obtained from a man in his fifties with acute or convalescent COVID-19.

This clone was found a few times. The rearrangement links TRBV9 to TRBJ1-1, with D possibly matching TRBD1 (6 bases). Germline loops: CDR1 SGDLS, CDR2 YYNGEE. The V end was cut by 1 base, the J end by 7 bases, with 23 bases between. The CDR3 is 17 amino acids. The CDR3 reads CASSVRSGVTTGYEAFF. In nucleotides, the CDR3 is TGTGCCAGCAGCGTAAGATCTGGGGTGACTACAGGGTATGAAGCTTTCTTT. The whole variable domain, remainder taken from reference TRBV9 and TRBJ1-1, is DSGVTQTPKHLITATGQRVTLRCSPRSGDLSVYWYQQSLDQGLQFLIQYYNGEERAKGNILERFSAQQFPDLHSELNLSSLELGDSALYFCASSVRSGVTTGYEAFFGQGTRLTVV.

The V gene is TRBV3-1 (or the pseudogene TRBV3-2), the J gene TRBJ1-4; 8 bases are shared with TRBD1. Germline V lookup: CDR1 LGHDT, CDR2 YNNKEL (reference sequence). The CDR3 runs 16 residues. V dropped 1 base and J dropped 4; count of bases not matched to a gene: 5. The CDR3 region has the DNA TGTGCCAGCAGCCAAGGTGGGACAGGAAATAATGAAAAACTGTTTTTT. Translated, it gives CASSQGGTGNNEKLFF.

The sample holds a few counts of this clone. The gene calls are TRBV19 and TRBJ2-7; TRBD2 agrees at 10 bases. In germline, CDR1 is LNHDA, CDR2 SQIVND (reference sequence). After removal of 0 bases from V and 0 bases from J, the junction contained 5 bases not matched to a gene. The CDR3 consists of 17 residues. The DNA for the CDR3 is TGTGCCAGTAGTATAGAGGTCACTAGCGGGATCTCCTACGAGCAGTACTTC. Translated, it gives CASSIEVTSGISYEQYF.

The chain employs TRBV19 and TRBJ2-1, with a weak D call TRBD2 (6 bases). Germline CDR1 and CDR2: LNHDA and SQIVND (reference sequence). Trimming shortened V by 7 bases and J by 5 bases, and 15 bases separated the two germline ends. The CDR3 loop spans 14 amino acids. CDR3 loop: CASTGASDHNEQFF. The DNA of the CDR3 is TGTGCCAGTACCGGCGCTAGCGATCACAATGAGCAGTTCTTC.

The chain has TRBV11-2 and TRBJ1-1; the D gene is possibly TRBD1 (6 bases). V was pared by 1 base and J by 5 bases, with 17 bases between. Germline lookup yields CDR1 SGHAT and CDR2 FQNNGV. The CDR3 has 16 amino acids. CDR3 sequence reads: CASSLVRAGERTEAFF. Here the CDR3 DNA reads TGTGCCAGCAGCTTAGTCCGGGCAGGGGAAAGAACTGAAGCTTTCTTT.

The J gene is TRBJ2-3, the V gene TRBV4-1, with 10 bases fitting TRBD1. V shed 4 bases and J 2 bases; nucleotides not matched to a gene: 12. Germline-derived CDR1 and CDR2 are MGHRA and YSYEKL. The CDR3 totals 18 residues. CDR3 loop: CASSLRRSGQGNTDTQYF. In nucleotides, the CDR3 is TGCGCCAGCAGCCTCCGAAGGTCGGGACAGGGGAACACAGATACGCAGTATTTT.

The genes are TRBV5-1 and TRBJ2-1, with 9 positions matching TRBD2. Unmatched junction bases numbered 5, after V lost 0 bases and J lost 7 bases. Germline V lookup: CDR1 SGHRS, CDR2 YFSETQ. This CDR3 is 15 amino acids long. The CDR3 DNA is TGCGCCAGCAGCTTGGATGCGGGAGGGCCGAATGAGCAGTTCTTC. This sequence encodes CASSLDAGGPNEQFF.

The chain carries TRBV24-1 and TRBJ2-7; TRBD1 agrees at 10 bases. This CDR3 spans 15 amino acids. Trimming took 2 bases from V and 5 from J; bases not matched to a gene: 5. The germline V gene has CDR1 KGHDR and CDR2 SFDVKD. The CDR3 loop reads CATSDWDRGIDEQYF. In DNA, the CDR3 is TGTGCCACCAGTGATTGGGACAGGGGAATCGACGAGCAGTACTTC.

The V and J genes are TRBV28 and TRBJ2-5; no clear D. Germline CDR1 MDHEN, CDR2 SYDVKM. Deletions cut 3 bases from V and 5 bases from J, with 13 bases between. The CDR3 contains 14 residues. CDR3 sequence: CASSFYYRLETQYF. CDR3 nucleotides: TGTGCCAGCAGTTTTTACTATCGGTTGGAGACCCAGTACTTC.

This clone was seen a single time. This chain joins TRBV12-3 or TRBV12-4 and TRBJ1-5, with a weak D call TRBD1 (5 bases). This CDR3 region has 12 residues. Trimming removed 5 bases at V and 6 bases at J, with 8 bases between. The CDR3 coding sequence is TGTGCCAGCAGTGAGGACATTCAGCCCCAGCATTTT. Amino acids: CASSEDIQPQHF.

The rearrangement uses TRBV5-1 and TRBJ1-3; TRBD1 aligns across 9 bases. Germline loops: CDR1 SGHRS, CDR2 YFSETQ. The V gene end was trimmed by 3 bases and the J gene end by 7 bases; junction bases not matched to a gene: 5. There are 14 residues in the CDR3. The CDR3 reads CASSSTGGTNTIYF. DNA of the CDR3: TGCGCCAGCAGCTCCACAGGGGGCACGAACACCATATATTTT.

The CDR3 DNA reads TGTGCCAGCAGCGGGGCAGGGTATGGCACTGAAGCTTTCTTT. It encodes CASSGAGYGTEAFF. V usage is TRBV9 and J usage is TRBJ1-1; a possible D gene is TRBD1 (5 bases). Germline CDR1 and CDR2: SGDLS and YYNGEE. The V end was cut by 3 bases, the J end by 4 bases, with 13 bases between. CDR3 size: 14 residues.

CDR3 protein: CASSLGEQGLYSGANVLTF. The DNA for the CDR3 is TGTGCCAGCAGCCTAGGGGAACAGGGCCTTTACTCTGGGGCCAACGTCCTGACTTTC. The chain has TRBV9 and TRBJ2-6; perhaps TRBD1 as D (6 bases). This CDR3 spans 19 amino acids. Germline CDR1 reads SGDLS; CDR2 reads YYNGEE. Trimming took off 4 bases at V and 0 bases at J, with 20 bases between the two ends. The variable domain in full, with the rest retrieved from reference TRBV9 and TRBJ2-6, is DSGVTQTPKHLITATGQRVTLRCSPRSGDLSVYWYQQSLDQGLQFLIQYYNGEERAKGNILERFSAQQFPDLHSELNLSSLELGDSALYFCASSLGEQGLYSGANVLTFGAGSRLTVL.

The rearrangement links TRBV5-6 to TRBJ1-2; weak D call: TRBD1 (6 bases). The CDR3 runs to 13 residues. Trimming removed 4 bases from V and 10 bases from J, with 17 bases in between. Germline V gene lookup returns CDR1 SGHDT and CDR2 YYEEEE. CDR3 loop: CASSPGTPWAYTF. CDR3 coding DNA: TGTGCCAGCAGCCCCGGGACACCCTGGGCCTACACCTTC.

This chain connects TRBV6-6 to TRBJ1-4; TRBD1 might be the D (6 bases). Germline V gives CDR1 MNHNY, CDR2 SVGAGI (reference sequence). The CDR3 sequence is 14 residues long. V was shortened by 6 bases and J by 7 bases, with 15 bases between the two germline ends. CDR3 DNA: TGTGCCAGCAGGGACACAGGGAGCGGTGAAAAACTGTTTTTT. Translated, it gives CASRDTGSGEKLFF.

J is TRBJ1-6 and V is TRBV11-2; D might be TRBD1 (5 bases). V dropped 1 base and J dropped 9 bases, with 19 bases sitting between them. CDR3 length: 17 residues. Germline values: CDR1 SGHAT, CDR2 FQNNGV. The chain's CDR3 is CASSLAWSGREASPLHF. For the CDR3, the DNA is TGTGCCAGCAGCTTAGCTTGGTCTGGCAGGGAAGCTTCACCCCTCCACTTT.

This clone was counted between two and nine times. The chain employs TRBV18 and TRBJ1-1, with D possibly being TRBD1 (5 bases). V lost 7 bases to trimming and J lost 0 bases, with 9 bases between them. In germline, CDR1 is KGHSH, CDR2 LQKENI. The CDR3 has 13 residues. The CDR3 loop is CASCPGMNTEAFF. The CDR3 DNA reads as TGTGCCAGCTGTCCAGGGATGAACACTGAAGCTTTCTTT.

This chain joins TRBV30 and TRBJ1-3; perhaps TRBD1 as D (6 bases). Trimming took off 5 bases at V and 6 bases at J, with 17 bases between the two ends. The germline gives CDR1 GTSNPN, CDR2 SVGIG (reference sequence). This CDR3 has 14 residues. The CDR3, as DNA: TGTGCCTGGGGACGGGGCAGGGGACAAAACACCATATATTTT. It translates to CAWGRGRGQNTIYF.

The gene calls are TRBV11-2 and TRBJ2-1; TRBD2 matches 7 bases. V was clipped by 4 bases and J by 6 bases; unmatched bases: 9. The CDR3 has 15 amino acids. Germline loops: CDR1 SGHAT, CDR2 FQNNGV. The CDR3 DNA is TGTGCCAGCAGCTCCGGCGGGAGTGATGTCAATGAGCAGTTCTTC. It encodes CASSSGGSDVNEQFF.

This chain joins TRBV7-9 and TRBJ2-2; 8 bases agree with TRBD1. CDR1 and CDR2 from the germline V gene are SEHNR and FQNEAQ (reference sequence). The CDR3 runs 15 residues. V trimming: 4 bases; J trimming: 6 bases; junction bases outside the gene matches: 7. The CDR3 sequence is CASSWTGYDAGELFF. The CDR3 bases are TGTGCCAGCAGCTGGACAGGGTATGATGCCGGGGAGCTGTTTTTT. The whole variable domain, filled in from reference TRBV7-9 and TRBJ2-2, reads DTGVSQNPRHKITKRGQNVTFRCDPISEHNRLYWYRQTLGQGPEFLTYFQNEAQLEKSRLLSDRFSAERPKGSFSTLEIQRTEQGDSAMYLCASSWTGYDAGELFFGEGSRLTVL.

Many counts were recorded for this clone. The chain is built from TRBV5-6 and TRBJ2-3; 7 bases agree with TRBD2. This CDR3 spans 15 amino acids. The trim removed 5 bases at V and 3 bases at J, leaving 9 bases unmatched. The germline CDR1 and CDR2 sequences are SGHDT and YYEEEE. CDR3 bases: TGTGCCAGCAGTGGCCACGGGGGGTTGACAGATACGCAGTATTTT. Encoded protein: CASSGHGGLTDTQYF.